The rows below give T cell receptor beta chains drawn from one sample of a study of cytomegalovirus exposure and HLA in healthy donors. The assay was immunoSEQ multiplex PCR, and TCRdb's table has in-frame clones only and misses some. In total, the table holds under 200,000 clones. Source material: PBMCs. All receptors derive from a man aged 30 to 45 in good health and CMV-seronegative. Both conserved end residues are part of each CDR3. The D gene is left open where the match is weak.

J,D,V,CDR3,DNA
TRBJ1-4,TRBD1,TRBV5-1,CASSWGQGGTANEKLFF,TGCGCCAGCAGCTGGGGACAGGGCGGAACGGCTAATGAAAAACTGTTTTTT
TRBJ2-2,TRBD2,TRBV5-4,CASSLQVTSGIGGELFF,TGTGCCAGCAGCTTGCAAGTAACTAGCGGGATTGGCGGGGAGCTGTTTTTT
TRBJ1-3,TRBD1,TRBV19,CASSTGQVFGNTIYF,TGTGCCAGTAGTACCGGACAGGTTTTTGGAAACACCATATATTTT
TRBJ2-7,.,TRBV27,CASSFRTDFVSYEQYF,TGTGCCAGCAGTTTCAGGACAGACTTCGTCTCCTACGAGCAGTACTTC
TRBJ2-1,.,TRBV6-1,CASSQTSTGDEQFF,TGTGCCAGCAGTCAGACCTCGACAGGCGATGAGCAGTTCTTC
TRBJ2-7,.,TRBV18,CASSPPTGHEQYF,TGTGCCAGCTCACCACCGACAGGCCACGAGCAGTACTTC
TRBJ1-2,.,TRBV30,CAWSASGVYSGGYTF,TGTGCCTGGAGTGCTTCCGGGGTCTATTCGGGTGGCTACACCTTC
TRBJ2-3,TRBD2,TRBV7-6,CASSPWTSGRIDTQYF,TGTGCCAGCAGCCCATGGACTAGCGGGAGAATAGATACGCAGTATTTT
TRBJ2-2,TRBD1,TRBV6-4,CASSDLQGAGELFF,TGTGCCAGCAGTGACTTACAGGGGGCCGGGGAGCTGTTTTTT
TRBJ2-7,TRBD2,TRBV9,CASSLSPSGSYEQYF,TGTGCCAGCAGCCTTTCCCCTAGCGGGAGTTACGAGCAGTACTTC
TRBJ1-5,TRBD1,TRBV6-4,CASSTETGNQPQHF,TGTGCCAGCAGTACTGAGACAGGGAATCAGCCCCAGCATTTT
TRBJ2-1,TRBD1,TRBV5-1,CASSQQGNEQFF,TGCGCCAGCAGCCAACAGGGGAATGAGCAGTTCTTC
TRBJ1-2,TRBD1,TRBV5-4,CASSSTQGDNYGYTF,TGTGCCAGCAGCTCGACCCAGGGGGACAACTATGGCTACACCTTC
TRBJ1-5,.,TRBV28,CASGQERGSFLLNQPQHF,TGTGCCAGCGGACAAGAAAGGGGCAGCTTTTTGCTCAATCAGCCCCAGCATTTT